Below, 28 T cell receptor beta chains from the same sample are listed, as sequenced in a study of shared clonotypes between healthy human individuals. The data were produced by immunoSEQ multiplex PCR, yet TCRdb's version contains in-frame clones alone and is incomplete. The data contain approximately 2.5 million clones, roughly 92% of them singletons. The sequencing input was naive CD4+ T cells sorted from blood. The subset was: CD45RA+ positively selected. These receptors all stem from a man younger than 30 in good health.

Turning to this clone: Relative to the germline gene, one junction end is altered; a read error may explain this. Other nucleotide sequences from this sample produce the same CDR3. V usage is TRBV7-7 and J usage is TRBJ2-7, with 9 bases identical to TRBD1. The CDR3 runs 13 residues. In germline, CDR1 is SSHAT, CDR2 FNYEAQ (reference sequence). The CDR3 DNA reads TGTGCTAGCAGCCAGGACAGGGGCAACGAGCAGTACTTC. Protein: CASSQDRGNEQYF.

In the case of this clone: This specimen includes other DNA sequences encoding the same CDR3. This chain links TRBV28 with TRBJ1-3; D unclear. This CDR3 has 14 amino acids. Trimming removed 1 base from V and 2 bases from J, with 6 bases in between. From germline, CDR1 is MDHEN and CDR2 SYDVKM. The CDR3 coding sequence is TGTGCCAGCAGTTTATATGGGGCTGGAAACACCATATATTTT. This sequence encodes CASSLYGAGNTIYF.

A word on this clone: Compared with germline, one end of the junction differs, possibly owing to a read error. This CDR3 reads CTSSFFVHTGGGTYEQYF. The CDR3 nucleotides read TGCACCAGCAGCTTCTTTGTTCATACAGGGGGCGGCACCTACGAGCAGTACTTC. This chain uses TRBV5-1 with TRBJ2-7; 9 positions match TRBD1. The CDR3 has 18 amino acids. Germline V gene data show CDR1 as SGHRS and CDR2 as YFSETQ.

The CDR3 region is CASRPGTVKETQYF. DNA for the CDR3: TGCGCCAGCAGACCCGGGACGGTAAAAGAGACCCAGTACTTC. The V call is TRBV5-1, the J call TRBJ2-5; D tentatively reads TRBD1 or TRBD2 (5 bases each). The CDR3 spans 14 residues. Germline V gives CDR1 SGHRS, CDR2 YFSETQ. Between the trimmed V and J ends, which lost 5 bases and 3 bases, there was a span of 14 bases.

The chain links TRBV5-1 to TRBJ1-6; D gene uncertain. The CDR3 is 14 residues long. Between the trimmed V and J ends, which lost 1 base and 7 bases, there was a span of 9 bases. Germline V lookup: CDR1 SGHRS, CDR2 YFSETQ. This chain's CDR3 is CASSLWVDNSPLHF. The CDR3, as DNA: TGCGCCAGCAGCTTGTGGGTGGACAATTCACCCCTCCACTTT. The whole variable domain, filled in from reference TRBV5-1 and TRBJ1-6, reads KAGVTQTPRYLIKTRGQQVTLSCSPISGHRSVSWYQQTPGQGLQFLFEYFSETQRNKGNFPGRFSGRQFSNSRSEMNVSTLELGDSALYLCASSLWVDNSPLHFGNGTRLTVT.

The J gene is TRBJ2-2, the V gene TRBV7-6; 7 bases agree with TRBD1. Germline V CDR1 and CDR2: SGHVS, FNYEAQ. This CDR3 region has 14 residues. V lost 5 bases and J lost 7; bases outside the gene matches: 7. The CDR3 sequence is CASSPRQGSGELFF. The CDR3 coding sequence is TGTGCCAGCAGCCCGAGACAGGGCAGCGGGGAGCTGTTTTTT.

The chain links TRBV18 to TRBJ2-1, with 7 bases lining up with TRBD1. Germline V lookup: CDR1 KGHSH, CDR2 LQKENI. The V segment lost 3 bases and the J segment 7 bases; nucleotides outside the gene matches: 3. CDR3 length: 13 residues. Written as DNA, the CDR3 is TGTGCCAGCTCACCGTACAGGGGTAATGAGCAGTTCTTC. Encoded protein: CASSPYRGNEQFF.

This clone was picked up one time. The chain recombines TRBV19 with TRBJ2-3; 9 bases line up with TRBD1. This CDR3 comprises 15 residues. After removal of 6 bases from V and 2 bases from J, the junction contained 6 bases not matched to a gene. The V gene's germline CDR1 is LNHDA and CDR2 SQIVND (reference sequence). The CDR3 region has the DNA TGTGCCAGTAGAACGGGACAGGGACACACAGATACGCAGTATTTT. Encoded protein: CASRTGQGHTDTQYF.

The chain couples TRBV7-2 to TRBJ2-5; D unresolved. The CDR3 is 13 residues long. Germline-derived CDR1 and CDR2 are SGHTA and FQGNSA. Trimming pared 2 bases from V and 4 bases from J, leaving 8 bases between. CDR3 in DNA: TGTGCCAGCAGCTTACCGCCCTTAGAGACCCAGTACTTC. Protein: CASSLPPLETQYF.

The count of this clone is one. The genes are TRBV2 and TRBJ1-4; D unresolved. V dropped 6 bases and J dropped 3 bases, with 14 bases sitting between them. Looked up from germline, CDR1 is SNHLY and CDR2 is FYNNEI. This CDR3 contains 15 residues. The CDR3, as DNA: TGTGCCAGCAGGGCCGAGAAAGCAGCTAATGAAAAACTGTTTTTT. This translates into CASRAEKAANEKLFF. Variable domain in full (rest from reference TRBV2 and TRBJ1-4): EPEVTQTPSHQVTQMGQEVILRCVPISNHLYFYWYRQILGQKVEFLVSFYNNEISEKSEIFDDQFSVERPDGSNFTLKIRSTKLEDSAMYFCASRAEKAANEKLFFGSGTQLSVL.

A remark on this clone: Compared with germline, one end of the junction differs, possibly owing to a read error. The rearrangement links TRBV2 to TRBJ2-7; 8 bases match TRBD1. The germline CDR1 and CDR2 sequences are SNHLY and FYNNEI. The CDR3 contains 15 residues. The CDR3 here is CASREERDRSYEQYF. The CDR3 region has the DNA TGTGCCAGCAGAGAAGAACGGGACAGGTCCTACGAGCAGTACTTC.

The J gene is TRBJ1-1, the V gene TRBV27; perhaps TRBD1 as D (6 bases). V was trimmed by 2 bases and J by 4 bases, leaving 11 bases between them. In germline, CDR1 is MNHEY, CDR2 SMNVEV (reference sequence). CDR3 size: 14 residues. CDR3 sequence (DNA): TGTGCCAGCAGTTTACGGGGGGCGAGCACTGAAGCTTTCTTT. Translation: CASSLRGASTEAFF.

The chain uses TRBV19 and TRBJ2-2; weak D call: TRBD2 (5 bases). Germline CDR1 reads LNHDA; CDR2 reads SQIVND (reference sequence). V lost 8 bases to trimming and J lost 0 bases, with 13 bases between them. The CDR3 length is 15 residues. Here the CDR3 DNA reads TGTGCCAGTGGCGGGCACTACGCGAACACCGGGGAGCTGTTTTTT. Protein product: CASGGHYANTGELFF.

This clone was seen more than once but under ten times. This chain uses TRBV18 with TRBJ1-6; 7 nucleotides agree with TRBD1. V lost 4 bases, J lost 8 bases, and 2 bases stayed unmatched. This CDR3 comprises 13 residues. Germline lookup yields CDR1 KGHSH and CDR2 LQKENI. This CDR3 is CASSLDRDSPLHF. The CDR3 nucleotides read TGTGCCAGCTCACTCGACAGGGATTCACCCCTCCACTTT. Full variable domain (remainder filled in from reference TRBV18 and TRBJ1-6): NAGVMQNPRHLVRRRGQEARLRCSPMKGHSHVYWYRQLPEEGLKFMVYLQKENIIDESGMPKERFSAEFPKEGPSILRIQQVVRGDSAAYFCASSLDRDSPLHFGNGTRLTVT.

The chain is built from TRBV19 and TRBJ1-5; perhaps TRBD1 as D (5 bases). Germline V CDR1 and CDR2: LNHDA, SQIVND (reference sequence). Trimming left V 7 bases short and J 5 bases short, with 21 bases between. CDR3 length: 16 residues. CDR3 sequence (DNA): TGTGCCAGTACGCCGCCCCAGGGAAGCGGGCATCAGCCCCAGCATTTT. Amino acids: CASTPPQGSGHQPQHF.

The CDR3 protein is CASSIVPGTSITGELFF. DNA for the CDR3: TGTGCCAGTAGTATAGTCCCAGGGACTTCGATCACCGGGGAGCTGTTTTTT. The chain couples TRBV19 to TRBJ2-2; possible D gene TRBD2, 6 bases. V was trimmed by 1 base and J by 4 bases, leaving 16 bases between them. This CDR3 is built from 17 residues. Looked up from germline, CDR1 is LNHDA and CDR2 is SQIVND (reference sequence).

The chain has TRBV10-3 and TRBJ1-4; no clear D gene. CDR3 length: 12 amino acids. The germline CDR1 and CDR2 sequences are ENHRY and SYGVKD. V was trimmed by 4 bases and J by 7 bases, leaving 7 bases between them. The CDR3 bases are TGTGCCATCAGTGTGAACCGTGAAAAACTGTTTTTT. This codes for CAISVNREKLFF.

This chain uses TRBV6-5 with TRBJ1-6; D unclear. This CDR3 comprises 15 residues. In germline, CDR1 is MNHEY, CDR2 SVGAGI. The ends were cut back, 2 bases at V and 7 bases at J, with 12 bases in the middle. CDR3 sequence (DNA): TGTGCCAGCAGTTACGTCCGAGCCGGGAATTCACCCCTCCACTTT. The encoded protein is CASSYVRAGNSPLHF.

The DNA for the CDR3 is TGCGCCAGCAGCCAATCAAGCCGCGTGGGGTTCGGGGAGCTGTTTTTT. Translation gives CASSQSSRVGFGELFF. V gene TRBV4-3 combines with J gene TRBJ2-2; D is unresolved. CDR1 LGHNA and CDR2 YSLEER come from the germline V gene. Trimming took 2 bases from V and 7 from J, leaving 17 bases between them. This CDR3 spans 16 amino acids.

The chain uses TRBV5-6 and TRBJ2-6, with D perhaps matching TRBD2 (6 bases). CDR3 length: 16 amino acids. Trimming shortened V by 0 bases and J by 2 bases, and 9 bases separated the two germline ends. The germline CDR1 and CDR2 sequences are SGHDT and YYEEEE. CDR3 in amino acids: CASSLDWGAGANVLTF. In DNA, the CDR3 is TGTGCCAGCAGCTTGGATTGGGGGGCTGGGGCCAACGTCCTGACTTTC.

In this sample, this clone turned up once. The chain is built from TRBV7-9 and TRBJ2-2; 9 nucleotides match TRBD1. This CDR3 is built from 16 residues. Germline assignment: CDR1 SEHNR and CDR2 FQNEAQ (reference sequence). V dropped 4 bases and J dropped 6; count of bases not matched to a gene: 9. The CDR3 coding sequence is TGTGCCAGCAGCTCCCCCGACAGGGGGGGTGCCGGGGAGCTGTTTTTT. Translating it yields CASSSPDRGGAGELFF.

The rearrangement uses TRBV19 and TRBJ1-5, with D unclear. V lost 5 bases and J 7 bases, leaving 9 bases between the germline ends. Germline V lookup: CDR1 LNHDA, CDR2 SQIVND (reference sequence). CDR3 length: 12 amino acids. CDR3 residues: CASSLNGQPQHF. The CDR3, as DNA: TGTGCCAGTAGTTTAAACGGGCAGCCCCAGCATTTT.

The chain recombines TRBV7-2 with TRBJ1-2, with D uncertain. Looked up from germline, CDR1 is SGHTA and CDR2 is FQGNSA. The CDR3 totals 13 residues. The V end was cut by 2 bases, the J end by 4 bases, with 8 bases between. The CDR3 region has the DNA TGTGCCAGCAGCTTAAATCGCGTCTATGGCTACACCTTC. Its protein is CASSLNRVYGYTF.

V is TRBV11-2 and J is TRBJ1-1, with 8 bases aligning to TRBD1. The germline V gene encodes CDR1 SGHAT and CDR2 FQNNGV. Trimming cost V 1 base and J 8 bases; bases outside gene matches: 6. This CDR3 spans 14 amino acids. The CDR3 sequence: CASSLGAGGFEAFF. The CDR3 bases are TGTGCCAGCAGCTTAGGTGCAGGGGGCTTCGAAGCTTTCTTT.

The CDR3 loop reads CASSPLLRDTEAFF. The CDR3 region has the DNA TGCGCCAGCAGCCCCCTGCTCAGGGACACTGAAGCTTTCTTT. V usage is TRBV10-2 and J usage is TRBJ1-1, with D possibly TRBD1 on 5 matching bases. The CDR3 has 14 residues. V was cut by 6 bases and J by 3 bases, with 14 bases left in between. Germline values: CDR1 WSHSY, CDR2 SAAADI.

The V and J genes are TRBV7-2 and TRBJ2-1; no clear D gene. From germline, CDR1 is SGHTA and CDR2 FQGNSA. This CDR3 has 15 amino acids. V was cut by 5 bases and J by 1 base, with 12 bases left in between. The CDR3 protein is CASSPDPTSYNEQFF. The CDR3 DNA reads TGTGCCAGCAGCCCGGACCCCACTTCCTACAATGAGCAGTTCTTC. The full variable domain, its missing parts supplied by reference TRBV7-2 and TRBJ2-1, is GAGVSQSPSNKVTEKGKDVELRCDPISGHTALYWYRQSLGQGLEFLIYFQGNSAPDKSGLPSDRFSAERTGGSVSTLTIQRTQQEDSAVYLCASSPDPTSYNEQFFGPGTRLTVL.

The gene calls are TRBV7-9 and TRBJ2-1; D gene ambiguous. Trimming removed 3 bases from V and 9 bases from J, with 12 bases in between. Per the germline V gene, CDR1 is SEHNR and CDR2 is FQNEAQ (reference sequence). The CDR3 covers 13 residues. The CDR3 spells CASSFPPDPEQFF. In nucleotides, the CDR3 is TGTGCCAGCAGCTTCCCCCCGGATCCTGAGCAGTTCTTC.

Turning to this clone: Other DNA sequences of this sample code for an identical CDR3. The chain is built from TRBV18 and TRBJ2-7; a weak D match, TRBD2 (5 bases). Trimming removed 0 bases at V and 0 bases at J, with 6 bases between. Germline lookup yields CDR1 KGHSH and CDR2 LQKENI. CDR3 length: 14 amino acids. CDR3 in amino acids: CASSPPGSSYEQYF. The CDR3 DNA follows: TGTGCCAGCTCACCACCGGGGAGCTCCTACGAGCAGTACTTC.